The 20 T cell receptor beta chains in this list originate from one sample, sequenced in a study of OX40 agonist ivuxolimab in advanced cancers. Assay: immunoSEQ multiplex PCR; the TCRdb copy retains only in-frame clones and omits some. The data hold about 53,000 clones, with about four fifths observed a single time. This sample comprised CD4+ or CD8+ T cells sorted from blood, obtained in a trial of the OX40 agonist ivuxolimab. Source of these receptors: an adult with an advanced solid tumor such as melanoma, head and neck, liver or kidney cancer.

This clone was observed a handful of times. The chain joins TRBV11-3 to TRBJ2-3; 10 bases fit TRBD2. V dropped 4 bases and J dropped 7; count of bases not matched to a gene: 5. CDR1 SGHNT and CDR2 YENEEA come from the germline V gene. This CDR3 comprises 14 residues. The CDR3: CASSSWTSGYTQYF. Written as DNA, the CDR3 is TGTGCCAGCAGCTCTTGGACTAGCGGTTATACGCAGTATTTT.

This sequence joins TRBV28 and TRBJ2-1, with 15 positions matching TRBD2. The CDR3 length is 17 residues. CDR1 and CDR2 from the germline V gene are MDHEN and SYDVKM. Germline trimming cut 3 bases from V and 7 bases from J; bases unmatched to any gene: 7. In nucleotides, the CDR3 is TGTGCCAGCAGTTTGCTTGGGGGACTAGCGGGGGGTAATGAGCAGTTCTTC. Translating gives CASSLLGGLAGGNEQFF.

The CDR3 loop is CASSDRARNEQFF. CDR3 coding DNA: TGTGCCAGCAGTGACAGGGCTCGCAATGAGCAGTTCTTC. The V call is TRBV7-9, the J call TRBJ2-1, with 7 bases identical to TRBD1. Germline V gene lookup returns CDR1 SEHNR and CDR2 FQNEAQ (reference sequence). CDR3 length: 13 residues. The V and J ends lost 6 bases and 6 bases, in that order; junction bases with no gene match: 5.

V is TRBV9 and J is TRBJ2-7, with 10 positions matching TRBD2. The germline V gene has CDR1 SGDLS and CDR2 YYNGEE. This CDR3 is built from 15 residues. Germline trimming cut 0 bases from V and 4 bases from J; bases unmatched to any gene: 4. The CDR3 region has the DNA TGTGCCAGCAGCGTAGGGGCTAGCGGGAGATACGAGCAGTACTTC. This translates into CASSVGASGRYEQYF.

The CDR3 here is CASSELGPFYNEQFF. In DNA, the CDR3 is TGTGCCAGCAGTGAATTAGGACCCTTCTACAATGAGCAGTTCTTC. This chain uses TRBV6-1 with TRBJ2-1; no clear D. This CDR3 contains 15 residues. Per germline, CDR1 MNHNS and CDR2 SASEGT. Trimming stripped 2 bases from V and 3 bases from J, with 11 bases between.

The genes are TRBV7-9 and TRBJ1-3, with D unclear. The CDR3 has 17 amino acids. Per the germline V gene, CDR1 is SEHNR and CDR2 is FQNEAQ (reference sequence). V was shortened by 5 bases and J by 0 bases, with 17 bases between the two germline ends. This CDR3 reads CASSLPPGGISGNTIYF. The CDR3 DNA follows: TGTGCCAGCAGCCTTCCGCCCGGCGGTATCTCTGGAAACACCATATATTTT.

The V and J genes are TRBV27 and TRBJ2-5, with D possibly called TRBD1 or TRBD2 (6 bases each). V lost 3 bases and J lost 7, with 18 bases in between. CDR1 and CDR2 from the germline V gene are MNHEY and SMNVEV (reference sequence). This CDR3 is 15 amino acids long. CDR3 loop: CASSFTTQGGGTQYF. DNA for the CDR3: TGTGCCAGCAGTTTCACGACACAGGGAGGCGGGACCCAGTACTTC.

V is TRBV7-2 and J is TRBJ2-1, with TRBD2 as a possible D gene (5 bases). This CDR3 spans 15 amino acids. V was pared by 2 bases and J by 0 bases, with 8 bases between. Germline CDR1 is SGHTA and CDR2 is FQGNSA. The CDR3 loop reads CASSLTGSSYNEQFF. The CDR3 bases are TGTGCCAGCAGCTTAACGGGGAGCTCCTACAATGAGCAGTTCTTC.

The chain carries TRBV6-6 and TRBJ1-1; 7 bases fit TRBD1. CDR3 length: 12 amino acids. Trimming took 7 bases from V and 6 from J; bases not matched to a gene: 5. CDR1 and CDR2 (germline): MNHNY, SVGAGI (reference sequence). CDR3 amino acids: CASTDRVAEAFF. In DNA form, the CDR3 reads TGTGCCAGCACCGACAGGGTGGCTGAAGCTTTCTTT.

This chain uses TRBV19 with TRBJ1-2; TRBD1 is a possible D gene (6 bases). The CDR3 consists of 15 residues. Germline V gives CDR1 LNHDA, CDR2 SQIVND (reference sequence). Between the trimmed V and J ends, which lost 3 bases and 6 bases, there was a span of 17 bases. As DNA, the CDR3 is TGTGCCAGTAGTATGGCTTTTCGGACAGAGGATGGCTACACCTTC. Amino acid sequence: CASSMAFRTEDGYTF.

CDR3: CSVGEGASTEAFF. CDR3 coding DNA: TGCAGCGTTGGGGAGGGGGCTAGCACTGAAGCTTTCTTT. J is TRBJ1-1 and V is TRBV29-1; 7 bases line up with TRBD1. V was clipped by 4 bases and J by 4 bases; unmatched bases: 6. Germline CDR1 SQVTM, CDR2 ANQGSEA. This CDR3 has 13 amino acids.

This clone has just one count. The genes are TRBV7-9 and TRBJ2-2; D unresolved. Trimming left V 7 bases short and J 4 bases short, with 10 bases between. Germline V CDR1 and CDR2: SEHNR, FQNEAQ (reference sequence). This CDR3 contains 13 residues. The CDR3 sequence is CASKGRATGELFF. CDR3 DNA sequence: TGTGCCAGCAAAGGCCGGGCCACCGGGGAGCTGTTTTTT.

The J gene is TRBJ1-3, the V gene TRBV6-1, with unresolved D. The CDR3 spans 13 residues. Trimming took off 6 bases at V and 0 bases at J, with 6 bases between the two ends. CDR1 is MNHNS, CDR2 SASEGT, per germline. DNA of the CDR3: TGTGCCAGCAGGGACTTCTCTGGAAACACCATATATTTT. This gives the protein CASRDFSGNTIYF.

V is TRBV29-1 and J is TRBJ2-2, with TRBD1 as a possible D gene (5 bases). Germline CDR1 and CDR2: SQVTM and ANQGSEA. The V end was cut by 1 base, the J end by 4 bases, with 10 bases between. CDR3 size: 14 residues. The CDR3 loop reads CSVEVQGSTGELFF. The CDR3 DNA sequence: TGCAGCGTTGAAGTCCAGGGAAGCACCGGGGAGCTGTTTTTT.

This clone was seen a single time. One end of the junction varies from germline; a read error may be responsible. The chain joins TRBV10-3 to TRBJ1-2; TRBD1 might be the D (5 bases). CDR3 length equals 10 residues. Germline V gives CDR1 ENHRY, CDR2 SYGVKD. The CDR3 DNA reads TGTGCCATCAGTGAGTCAAGACAGATCTTC. Its translation is CAISESRQIF.

This chain connects TRBV2 to TRBJ1-1; no clear D. The CDR3 is made up of 14 amino acids. V was shortened by 8 bases and J by 3 bases, with 16 bases between the two germline ends. Germline CDR1 reads SNHLY; CDR2 reads FYNNEI. The CDR3 is CASRLASPYTEAFF. As DNA, the CDR3 is TGTGCCAGCCGACTCGCAAGTCCATACACTGAAGCTTTCTTT. The full variable domain, its missing parts supplied by reference TRBV2 and TRBJ1-1, is EPEVTQTPSHQVTQMGQEVILRCVPISNHLYFYWYRQILGQKVEFLVSFYNNEISEKSEIFDDQFSVERPDGSNFTLKIRSTKLEDSAMYFCASRLASPYTEAFFGQGTRLTVV.

The table lists this clone with a few counts. Here the CDR3 reads CASSLGGLWVGSYEQYF. CDR3 coding DNA: TGTGCCAGCAGCTTAGGCGGTCTGTGGGTAGGCTCCTACGAGCAGTACTTC. J is TRBJ2-7 and V is TRBV7-2, with D uncertain. There are 17 residues in the CDR3. CDR1 is SGHTA and CDR2 is FQGNSA in the germline V gene. The V gene lost 1 base and the J gene lost 0 bases, with 16 bases spanning the gap.

V and J are TRBV7-3 and TRBJ2-7; D tentatively reads TRBD1 or TRBD2 (5 bases each). Germline lookup yields CDR1 SGHTA and CDR2 FQGTGA. The CDR3 is made up of 14 amino acids. With 0 bases removed from V and 5 bases from J, the gap between germline ends came to 11 bases. The CDR3 region is CASSLTGVSHEQYF. CDR3 nucleotide sequence: TGTGCCAGCAGCTTAACGGGGGTGTCTCACGAGCAGTACTTC.

This chain connects TRBV11-3 to TRBJ2-7, with TRBD2 matching over 9 bases. Germline V CDR1 and CDR2: SGHNT, YENEEA. CDR3 length equals 17 residues. The junction had 11 bases not matched to a gene; V was cut back by 1 base and J by 4 bases. In nucleotides, the CDR3 is TGTGCCAGCAGCTTAGCGGGCGGGAGGGCCAATAGTTACGAGCAGTACTTC. Protein product: CASSLAGGRANSYEQYF.

V and J are TRBV9 and TRBJ2-1, with TRBD2 identical over 10 bases. V gave up 4 bases and J gave up 7 bases; unmatched junction bases: 8. The CDR3 length is 15 residues. The germline CDR1 and CDR2 sequences are SGDLS and YYNGEE. CDR3 protein: CASSTWASGRNEQFF. CDR3 bases: TGTGCCAGCAGCACATGGGCTAGCGGGAGAAATGAGCAGTTCTTC.